A single sample gave rise to the 3 T cell receptor beta chains below, sequenced in a study of blood T cells in healthy people across ages. The use of a sample-barcoded 5' primer and a J-beta primer mix characterized a second PCR of roughly 6 to 12 cycles. A single record per CDR3 protein comes from TCRdb applying MiXCR to the 5' RACE reads. The sample lists about 640,000 distinct CDR3 sequences, roughly 50% seen once, with over 30% in the top ten. The specimen was blood. The receptors shown here come from a man aged 55 to 69 in good health.

Concerning this clonotype: A much bigger clone sits one base away, suggesting this may be a read error. The rearrangement uses TRBV27 and TRBJ1-2, with D unclear. CDR3 length: 13 amino acids. V lost 5 bases and J 3 bases, leaving 10 bases between the germline ends. CDR1 MNHEY and CDR2 SMNVEV come from the germline V gene (reference sequence). The CDR3 here is CASSAVRDYGYTF. CDR3 coding DNA: TGTGCCAGCAGTGCCGTAAGGGACTATGGCTACACCTTC.

This clonotype was seen a few times. The chain is built from TRBV29-1 and TRBJ2-7; TRBD1 matches 8 bases. CDR1 is SQVTM and CDR2 is ANQGSEA in the germline V gene. J lost 0 bases, V lost 4 bases, and 2 bases had no gene match. The CDR3 contains 13 residues. The CDR3 is CSVADRVSYEQYF. DNA for the CDR3: TGCAGCGTTGCGGACAGGGTCTCCTACGAGCAGTACTTC.

The table lists this clonotype with a count of one. The chain has TRBV7-8 and TRBJ2-7, with D perhaps matching TRBD1 (6 bases). The CDR3 totals 14 residues. With 3 bases removed from V and 6 bases from J, the gap between germline ends came to 15 bases. Germline V gives CDR1 SGHVS, CDR2 FQNEAQ. The CDR3 protein is CASSFGGSRSEQYF. As DNA, the CDR3 is TGTGCCAGCAGCTTTGGGGGCAGTAGGTCCGAGCAGTACTTC.